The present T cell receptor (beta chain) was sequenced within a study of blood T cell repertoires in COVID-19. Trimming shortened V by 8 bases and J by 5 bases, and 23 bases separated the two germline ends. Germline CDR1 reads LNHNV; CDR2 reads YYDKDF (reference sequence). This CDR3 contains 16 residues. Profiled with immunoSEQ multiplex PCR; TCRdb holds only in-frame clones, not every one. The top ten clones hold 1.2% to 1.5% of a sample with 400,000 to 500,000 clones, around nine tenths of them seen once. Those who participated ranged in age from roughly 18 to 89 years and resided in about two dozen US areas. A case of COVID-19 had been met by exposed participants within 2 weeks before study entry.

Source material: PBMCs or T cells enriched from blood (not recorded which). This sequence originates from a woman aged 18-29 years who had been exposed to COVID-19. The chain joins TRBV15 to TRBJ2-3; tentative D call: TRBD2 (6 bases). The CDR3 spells CATRPGRGLRGDTQYF. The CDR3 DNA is TGTGCCACCCGTCCCGGGCGGGGCCTTAGGGGAGATACGCAGTATTTT. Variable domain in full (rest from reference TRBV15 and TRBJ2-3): DAMVIQNPRYQVTQFGKPVTLSCSQTLNHNVMYWYQQKSSQAPKLLFHYYDKDFNNEADTPDNFQSRRPNTSFCFLDIRSPGLGDTAMYLCATRPGRGLRGDTQYFGPGTRLTVL.